Listed below are T cell receptor beta chains from one sample, sequenced in a study of T cells in Graves' hyperthyroidism and ophthalmopathy. Via MiXCR, TCRdb re-called the multiplex PCR reads, giving one row per CDR3 protein. This table has around 300,000 distinct CDR3 sequences, about 14% appearing once. Material: blood. The receptors were sampled from a woman aged 25 to 45 with Graves' hyperthyroidism. Both conserved end residues are part of each CDR3. D genes are given only for firm matches. Not all rows give a size; the values are once, few, many and, for expanded clones, a class.

D gene: .
clone size: once
V gene: TRBV5-5
J gene: TRBJ1-2
CDR3 protein: CASSLGQGGFYGYTF
CDR3 DNA: TGTGCCAGCAGCTTGGGGCAGGGCGGCTTCTATGGCTACACCTTC

D gene: TRBD2
clone size: few
V gene: TRBV6-1
J gene: TRBJ2-1
CDR3 protein: CARGTSGSNEQFF
CDR3 DNA: TGTGCCAGGGGGACTAGCGGGAGTAATGAGCAGTTCTTC

D gene: .
clone size: many
V gene: TRBV28
J gene: TRBJ1-5
CDR3 protein: CASSSHTSNQPQHF
CDR3 DNA: TGTGCCAGCAGTTCCCACACTAGCAATCAGCCCCAGCATTTT

D gene: .
clone size: .
V gene: TRBV20-1
J gene: TRBJ2-2
CDR3 protein: CSAMGLTGELFF
CDR3 DNA: TGCAGTGCTATGGGGCTCACCGGGGAGCTGTTTTTT

D gene: .
clone size: .
V gene: TRBV27
J gene: TRBJ2-2
CDR3 protein: CASSLRDGTHTGELFF
CDR3 DNA: TGTGCCAGCAGTTTAAGGGACGGGACTCACACCGGGGAGCTGTTTTTT

D gene: TRBD2
clone size: many
V gene: TRBV2
J gene: TRBJ2-5
CDR3 protein: CASSEAAAGGWETQYF
CDR3 DNA: TGTGCCAGCAGTGAAGCGGCAGCGGGAGGGTGGGAGACCCAGTACTTC

D gene: TRBD2
clone size: many
V gene: TRBV9
J gene: TRBJ2-5
CDR3 protein: CASSLSGRAGVETQYF
CDR3 DNA: TGTGCCAGCAGCCTATCTGGGCGAGCGGGAGTTGAGACCCAGTACTTC

D gene: .
clone size: .
V gene: TRBV19
J gene: TRBJ2-2
CDR3 protein: CASSISQGRVAGELFF
CDR3 DNA: TGTGCCAGTAGTATATCGCAGGGTCGGGTCGCCGGGGAGCTGTTTTTT

D gene: TRBD2
clone size: many
V gene: TRBV6-1
J gene: TRBJ2-4
CDR3 protein: CASSSTSGSQNIQYF
CDR3 DNA: TGTGCCAGCAGTTCCACTAGCGGGAGTCAAAACATTCAGTACTTC

D gene: .
clone size: .
V gene: TRBV11-2
J gene: TRBJ2-7
CDR3 protein: CASSSGGVGEQYF
CDR3 DNA: TGTGCCAGCAGCTCCGGCGGCGTCGGGGAGCAGTACTTC

D gene: .
clone size: .
V gene: TRBV30
J gene: TRBJ1-1
CDR3 protein: CAWSVSGRDSAFF
CDR3 DNA: TGTGCCTGGAGTGTAAGCGGGCGCGATTCTGCTTTCTTT

D gene: .
clone size: .
V gene: TRBV10-3
J gene: TRBJ2-6
CDR3 protein: CAISDFDRLSSGANVLTF
CDR3 DNA: TGTGCCATCAGTGATTTCGACAGGTTAAGCTCTGGGGCCAACGTCCTGACTTTC

D gene: .
clone size: few
V gene: TRBV10-3
J gene: TRBJ2-3
CDR3 protein: CAISAPSGTDTQYF
CDR3 DNA: TGTGCCATCAGTGCCCCTTCGGGCACAGATACGCAGTATTTT

D gene: TRBD2
clone size: many
V gene: TRBV20-1
J gene: TRBJ2-7
CDR3 protein: CSARDPREDYEQYF
CDR3 DNA: TGCAGTGCTAGAGATCCCCGGGAGGACTACGAGCAGTACTTC

D gene: .
clone size: .
V gene: TRBV7-9
J gene: TRBJ1-1
CDR3 protein: CASSPPITFGAEAFF
CDR3 DNA: TGTGCCAGCAGCCCCCCCATTACCTTCGGCGCTGAAGCTTTCTTT

D gene: .
clone size: .
V gene: TRBV5-1
J gene: TRBJ2-7
CDR3 protein: CASSPVLGSGEQYF
CDR3 DNA: TGCGCCAGCAGCCCCGTACTTGGGTCGGGAGAGCAGTACTTC

D gene: TRBD1
clone size: many
V gene: TRBV11-2
J gene: TRBJ2-3
CDR3 protein: CASSGGGGQADTQYF
CDR3 DNA: TGTGCCAGCAGCGGAGGTGGGGGACAGGCAGATACGCAGTATTTT

D gene: TRBD2
clone size: many
V gene: TRBV9
J gene: TRBJ2-1
CDR3 protein: CASSVELAGANEQFF
CDR3 DNA: TGTGCCAGCAGCGTAGAACTAGCGGGAGCCAATGAGCAGTTCTTC

D gene: .
clone size: many
V gene: TRBV11-2
J gene: TRBJ1-1
CDR3 protein: CASSSTGSEAFF
CDR3 DNA: TGTGCCAGCAGCTCAACAGGGTCTGAAGCTTTCTTT

D gene: .
clone size: .
V gene: TRBV10-3
J gene: TRBJ2-5
CDR3 protein: CAISEGGREETQYF
CDR3 DNA: TGTGCCATCAGTGAGGGGGGACGGGAAGAGACCCAGTACTTC

D gene: TRBD2
clone size: .
V gene: TRBV19
J gene: TRBJ2-1
CDR3 protein: CASSYGGSRDEQFF
CDR3 DNA: TGTGCCAGTAGTTACGGCGGGAGTCGGGATGAGCAGTTCTTC

D gene: TRBD2
clone size: many
V gene: TRBV11-2
J gene: TRBJ2-1
CDR3 protein: CASSLAQLAGGIYNEQFF
CDR3 DNA: TGTGCCAGCAGCTTAGCCCAATTAGCGGGAGGCATCTACAATGAGCAGTTCTTC

D gene: TRBD1
clone size: .
V gene: TRBV6-1
J gene: TRBJ2-7
CDR3 protein: CASSQGTGGHEQYF
CDR3 DNA: TGTGCCAGCAGTCAAGGGACAGGGGGGCACGAGCAGTACTTC

D gene: TRBD1
clone size: .
V gene: TRBV28
J gene: TRBJ2-1
CDR3 protein: CASNSPGQAYNEQFF
CDR3 DNA: TGTGCCAGCAATTCGCCGGGACAGGCCTACAATGAGCAGTTCTTC

D gene: TRBD2
clone size: many
V gene: TRBV28
J gene: TRBJ2-7
CDR3 protein: CASSQAGLAVSYEQYF
CDR3 DNA: TGTGCCAGCAGCCAAGCCGGACTAGCGGTCTCCTACGAGCAGTACTTC

D gene: TRBD1
clone size: few
V gene: TRBV6-2/TRBV6-3
J gene: TRBJ1-2
CDR3 protein: CAISGQLNYGYTF
CDR3 DNA: TGTGCCATCTCGGGACAGTTGAACTATGGCTACACCTTC

D gene: .
clone size: .
V gene: TRBV18
J gene: TRBJ2-1
CDR3 protein: CASSPPVAPNEQFF
CDR3 DNA: TGTGCCAGCTCACCACCCGTGGCGCCCAATGAGCAGTTCTTC

D gene: .
clone size: once
V gene: TRBV19
J gene: TRBJ1-1
CDR3 protein: CASSARDNLNTEAFF
CDR3 DNA: TGTGCCAGTAGTGCCCGGGACAACCTGAACACTGAAGCTTTCTTT

D gene: .
clone size: few
V gene: TRBV20-1
J gene: TRBJ2-7
CDR3 protein: CSAGGATSYEQYF
CDR3 DNA: TGCAGTGCTGGGGGAGCCACCTCCTACGAGCAGTACTTC

D gene: TRBD1
clone size: many
V gene: TRBV7-9
J gene: TRBJ2-4
CDR3 protein: CASSKDRGNIQYF
CDR3 DNA: TGTGCCAGCAGCAAAGACAGGGGAAACATTCAGTACTTC

D gene: .
clone size: .
V gene: TRBV3-1
J gene: TRBJ1-3
CDR3 protein: CASSQGLAAAGGTIYF
CDR3 DNA: TGTGCCAGCAGCCAAGGGTTAGCGGCGGCAGGCGGCACCATATATTTT

D gene: TRBD1
clone size: few
V gene: TRBV29-1
J gene: TRBJ2-1
CDR3 protein: CSVIRQGIYNEQFF
CDR3 DNA: TGCAGCGTTATTAGACAGGGGATATACAATGAGCAGTTCTTC

D gene: .
clone size: many
V gene: TRBV7-8
J gene: TRBJ1-3
CDR3 protein: CASSPAPRAYTIYF
CDR3 DNA: TGTGCCAGCAGCCCCGCCCCCCGGGCATACACCATATATTTT

D gene: .
clone size: many
V gene: TRBV7-2
J gene: TRBJ1-2
CDR3 protein: CASSLKPPGLTPNYGYTF
CDR3 DNA: TGTGCCAGCAGCTTAAAGCCGCCGGGCCTCACCCCTAACTATGGCTACACCTTC

D gene: TRBD2
clone size: many
V gene: TRBV30
J gene: TRBJ2-2
CDR3 protein: CAWSLREGYAGELFF
CDR3 DNA: TGTGCCTGGAGTCTCCGGGAGGGGTATGCCGGGGAGCTGTTTTTT

D gene: .
clone size: many
V gene: TRBV28
J gene: TRBJ2-7
CDR3 protein: CASSPLATDRSSYEQYF
CDR3 DNA: TGTGCCAGCAGTCCCTTGGCTACGGATCGATCATCCTACGAGCAGTACTTC

D gene: TRBD1
clone size: many
V gene: TRBV27
J gene: TRBJ1-2
CDR3 protein: CASSFSPGQGGGYTF
CDR3 DNA: TGTGCCAGCAGTTTTTCGCCGGGACAGGGTGGCGGCTACACCTTC

D gene: .
clone size: few
V gene: TRBV20-1
J gene: TRBJ1-5
CDR3 protein: CSARSSAYQPQHF
CDR3 DNA: TGCAGTGCTCGATCATCGGCCTATCAGCCCCAGCATTTT

D gene: .
clone size: many
V gene: TRBV12-3/TRBV12-4
J gene: TRBJ2-7
CDR3 protein: CASSLFQGTYEQYF
CDR3 DNA: TGTGCCAGCAGTTTATTTCAGGGTACCTACGAGCAGTACTTC

D gene: TRBD2
clone size: many
V gene: TRBV9
J gene: TRBJ2-7
CDR3 protein: CASSPTGGPYEQYF
CDR3 DNA: TGTGCCAGCAGCCCCACGGGGGGGCCCTACGAGCAGTACTTC

D gene: .
clone size: many
V gene: TRBV28
J gene: TRBJ2-5
CDR3 protein: CASSPPKETQYF
CDR3 DNA: TGTGCCAGCAGTCCGCCGAAAGAGACCCAGTACTTC

D gene: TRBD2
clone size: many
V gene: TRBV7-2
J gene: TRBJ2-1
CDR3 protein: CASTRPGTNQNEQFF
CDR3 DNA: TGTGCCAGCACGCGACCCGGGACTAACCAGAATGAGCAGTTCTTC

D gene: .
clone size: many
V gene: TRBV7-2
J gene: TRBJ2-1
CDR3 protein: CASRPPSADNEQFF
CDR3 DNA: TGTGCCAGCAGACCTCCAAGCGCGGACAATGAGCAGTTCTTC

D gene: TRBD1
clone size: .
V gene: TRBV7-9
J gene: TRBJ2-7
CDR3 protein: CASSSWDRAGDEQYF
CDR3 DNA: TGTGCCAGCAGCTCATGGGACAGGGCCGGGGACGAGCAGTACTTC

D gene: .
clone size: many
V gene: TRBV15
J gene: TRBJ1-4
CDR3 protein: CATGNDPATNEKLFF
CDR3 DNA: TGTGCCACAGGGAACGATCCTGCTACTAATGAAAAACTGTTTTTT

D gene: TRBD1
clone size: few
V gene: TRBV19
J gene: TRBJ1-2
CDR3 protein: CASTLDRGDYGYTF
CDR3 DNA: TGTGCCAGTACCCTGGACAGGGGTGACTATGGCTACACCTTC

D gene: .
clone size: many
V gene: TRBV10-3
J gene: TRBJ1-1
CDR3 protein: CAISESTKTGRNTEAFF
CDR3 DNA: TGTGCCATCAGTGAGTCGACCAAAACAGGGAGAAACACTGAAGCTTTCTTT

D gene: .
clone size: many
V gene: TRBV30
J gene: TRBJ2-1
CDR3 protein: CAWSRNSGYEQFF
CDR3 DNA: TGTGCCTGGAGTAGAAATAGCGGCTATGAGCAGTTCTTC

D gene: .
clone size: .
V gene: TRBV28
J gene: TRBJ1-4
CDR3 protein: CASSSDGVGEKLFF
CDR3 DNA: TGTGCCAGCAGTTCGGACGGGGTGGGAGAAAAACTGTTTTTT

D gene: .
clone size: many
V gene: TRBV6-1
J gene: TRBJ2-5
CDR3 protein: CASRDNSKETQYF
CDR3 DNA: TGTGCCAGCAGGGATAACAGTAAAGAGACCCAGTACTTC

D gene: TRBD1
clone size: .
V gene: TRBV5-1
J gene: TRBJ2-7
CDR3 protein: CASSRDRAHEQYF
CDR3 DNA: TGCGCCAGCAGCCGGGACAGGGCCCACGAGCAGTACTTC

D gene: .
clone size: few
V gene: TRBV7-9
J gene: TRBJ2-5
CDR3 protein: CASSPHTRQETQYF
CDR3 DNA: TGTGCCAGCAGCCCACATACTAGACAAGAGACCCAGTACTTC

D gene: .
clone size: many
V gene: TRBV10-3
J gene: TRBJ2-7
CDR3 protein: CAISERGGGFYEQYF
CDR3 DNA: TGTGCCATCAGTGAGAGGGGGGGAGGGTTCTACGAGCAGTACTTC